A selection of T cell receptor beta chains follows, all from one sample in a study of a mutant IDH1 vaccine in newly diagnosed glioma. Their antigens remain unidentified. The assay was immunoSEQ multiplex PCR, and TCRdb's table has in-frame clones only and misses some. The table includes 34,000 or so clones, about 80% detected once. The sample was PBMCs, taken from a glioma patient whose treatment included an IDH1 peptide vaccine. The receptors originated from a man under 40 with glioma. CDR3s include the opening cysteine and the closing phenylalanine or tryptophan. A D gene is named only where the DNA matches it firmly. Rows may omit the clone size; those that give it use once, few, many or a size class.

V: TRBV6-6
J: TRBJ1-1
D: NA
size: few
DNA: TGTGCCAGCAGTTACTCGAAGGGGAGCACTGAAGCTTTCTTT
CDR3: CASSYSKGSTEAFF

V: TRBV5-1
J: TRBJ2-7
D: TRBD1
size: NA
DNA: TGCGCCAGCAGCTTGGGTCATGGGGCAGGGGGCGTCGAGCAGTACTTC
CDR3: CASSLGHGAGGVEQYF

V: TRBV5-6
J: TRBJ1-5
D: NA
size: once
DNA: TGTGCCAGCAGCTTGGCTTTGGGACTTATTAGCAATCAGCCCCAGCATTTT
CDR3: CASSLALGLISNQPQHF

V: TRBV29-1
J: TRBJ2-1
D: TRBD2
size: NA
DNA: TGCAGCCTTGTGGGACTAGCGGGAGGAATCTACAATGAGCAGTTCTTC
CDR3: CSLVGLAGGIYNEQFF

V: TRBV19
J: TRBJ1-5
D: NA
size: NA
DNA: TGTGCCAGTAGTTGGACACTGGATAGCAATCAGCCCCAGCATTTT
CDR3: CASSWTLDSNQPQHF

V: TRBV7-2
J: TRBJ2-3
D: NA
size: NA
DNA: TGTGCCAGCCCCCGTCGGCCTACGCAGTATTTT
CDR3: CASPRRPTQYF

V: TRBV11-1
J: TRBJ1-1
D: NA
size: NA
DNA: TGTGCCAGCAGCTTAACGGATAAAAACACTGAAGCTTTCTTT
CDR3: CASSLTDKNTEAFF

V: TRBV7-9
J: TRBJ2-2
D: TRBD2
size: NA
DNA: TGTGCCAGCAGCTCCGGACTAGCGGGAGAACAGGTCACCGGGGAGCTGTTTTTT
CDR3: CASSSGLAGEQVTGELFF

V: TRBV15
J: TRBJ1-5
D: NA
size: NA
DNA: TGTGCCACCAGCAGAGTAGGAGGGTACAATCAGCCCCAGCATTTT
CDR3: CATSRVGGYNQPQHF

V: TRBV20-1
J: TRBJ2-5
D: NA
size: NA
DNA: TGCAGTGCCCCAGGTCAAGAGACCCAGTACTTC
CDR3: CSAPGQETQYF

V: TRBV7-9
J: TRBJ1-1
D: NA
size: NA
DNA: TGTGCCAGCAGCTTTTCGGTGAACACTGAAGCTTTCTTT
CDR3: CASSFSVNTEAFF

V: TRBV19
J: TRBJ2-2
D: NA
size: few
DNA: TGTGCCAGTACCCCGGCAGGGGTCCTCCCCGGGGAGCTGTTTTTT
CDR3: CASTPAGVLPGELFF

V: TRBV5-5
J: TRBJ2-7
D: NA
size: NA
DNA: TGTGCCAGCAGCTTGGGGTTCGAGCAGTACTTC
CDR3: CASSLGFEQYF

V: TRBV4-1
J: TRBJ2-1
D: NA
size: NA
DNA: TGCGCCAGCAGTCTATTGCAGGGGTCCTACAATGAGCAGTTCTTC
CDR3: CASSLLQGSYNEQFF

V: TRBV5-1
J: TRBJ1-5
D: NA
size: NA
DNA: TGCGCCAGCAGCTTTCTTCAGGGAGGTCAGCCCCAGCATTTT
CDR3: CASSFLQGGQPQHF

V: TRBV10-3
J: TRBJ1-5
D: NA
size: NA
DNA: TGTGCCATCAGTGAGGGGGGGGCCCGCAATCAGCCCCAGCATTTT
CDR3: CAISEGGARNQPQHF

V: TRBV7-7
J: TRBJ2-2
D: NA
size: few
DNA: TGTGCCAGCAGCCGCGGACGCACCGGGGAGCTGTTTTTT
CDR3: CASSRGRTGELFF

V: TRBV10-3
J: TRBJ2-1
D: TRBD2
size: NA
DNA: TGTGCCATCAGTGGGACTAGCGGGAGTAATGATGAGCAGTTCTTC
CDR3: CAISGTSGSNDEQFF

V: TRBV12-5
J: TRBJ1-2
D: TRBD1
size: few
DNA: TGTGCTAGTGGTTTGGGACGACAGGGCACGTCGGGGGAGTTC
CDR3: CASGLGRQGTSGEF

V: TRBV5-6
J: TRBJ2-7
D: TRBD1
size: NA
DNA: TGTGCCAGCAGCCCGGGACAGACTCATTACGAGCAGTACTTC
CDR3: CASSPGQTHYEQYF

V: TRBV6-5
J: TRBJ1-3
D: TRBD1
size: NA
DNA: TGTGCCACTATGAGAAGGAGGACAGGTGGAAACACCATATATTTT
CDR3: CATMRRRTGGNTIYF

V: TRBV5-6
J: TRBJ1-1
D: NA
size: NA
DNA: TGTGCCAGCAGCTTGACAGGGTCTCGGGCTGAAGCTTTCTTT
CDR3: CASSLTGSRAEAFF

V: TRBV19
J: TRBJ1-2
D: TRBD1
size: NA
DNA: TGTGCCAGTAGTATACGGACAGGGCTCTATGGCTACACCTTC
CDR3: CASSIRTGLYGYTF

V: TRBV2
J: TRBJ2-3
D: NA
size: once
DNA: TGTGCCAGCAGTGGTGTTAGTCAGGCAGATACGCAGTATTTT
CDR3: CASSGVSQADTQYF

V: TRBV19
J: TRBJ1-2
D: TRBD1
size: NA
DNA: TGTGCCAGTAGTATAGCGGACAGGGGGCCGGGCTATGGCTACACCTTC
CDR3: CASSIADRGPGYGYTF

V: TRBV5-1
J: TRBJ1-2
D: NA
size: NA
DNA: TGCGCCAGCCGTGGGGAGGCCGGCTACACCTTC
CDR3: CASRGEAGYTF

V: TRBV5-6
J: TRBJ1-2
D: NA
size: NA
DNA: TGTGCCAGCAGCTTCAGTCAGTCCGGGGGCTACACCTTC
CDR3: CASSFSQSGGYTF

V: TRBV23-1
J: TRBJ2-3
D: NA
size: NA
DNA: TGCGCCAGCAAGGGGACTTCTACTAGCACAGATACGCAGTATTTT
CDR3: CASKGTSTSTDTQYF

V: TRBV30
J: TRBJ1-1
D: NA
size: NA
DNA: TGTGCCTGGAGTCAGTTGGGGACTGAAGCTTTCTTT
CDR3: CAWSQLGTEAFF

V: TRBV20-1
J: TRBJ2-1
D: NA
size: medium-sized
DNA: TGCAGTGCTCAATTTAACAATGAGCAGTTCTTC
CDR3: CSAQFNNEQFF

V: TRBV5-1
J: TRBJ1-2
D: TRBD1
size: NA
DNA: TGCGCCAGCAGCTTCCCGGACAGGGATAGCGATGGCTACACCTTC
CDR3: CASSFPDRDSDGYTF

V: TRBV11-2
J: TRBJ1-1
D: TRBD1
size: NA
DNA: TGTGCCAGCAGCTTAGGGACAGGGACCGATGCTTTCTTT
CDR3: CASSLGTGTDAFF

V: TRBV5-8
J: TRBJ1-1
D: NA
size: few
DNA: TGTGCCAGCAGCTTGGGGGTTCTAAGGCGAGAAGCTTTCTTT
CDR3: CASSLGVLRREAFF

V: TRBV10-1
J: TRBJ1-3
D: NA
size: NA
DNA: TGCGCCAGCAGTGAGAGGCAGGGAAACACCATATATTTT
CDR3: CASSERQGNTIYF

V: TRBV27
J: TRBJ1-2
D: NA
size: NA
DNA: TGTGCCAGCAGTTTCGGCGGGAACTATGGCTACACCTTC
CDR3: CASSFGGNYGYTF

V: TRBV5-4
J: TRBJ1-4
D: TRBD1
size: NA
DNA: TGTGCCAGCAGCCGAGCGACAGGGGGGGATGAAAAACTGTTTTTT
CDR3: CASSRATGGDEKLFF

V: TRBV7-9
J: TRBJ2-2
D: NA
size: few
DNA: TGTGCCAGCGAGCCACCCAGGCAGATCACCGGGGAGCTGTTTTTT
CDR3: CASEPPRQITGELFF

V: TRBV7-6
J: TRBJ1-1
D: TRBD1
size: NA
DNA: TGTGCCAGCAGCTTAGGTTGGACAGGGTTGGGCACTGAAGCTTTCTTT
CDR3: CASSLGWTGLGTEAFF

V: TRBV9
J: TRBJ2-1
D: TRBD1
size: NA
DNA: TGTGCCAGCAGCTTCCGGGACAGCTTACACTATGAGCAGTTCTTC
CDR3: CASSFRDSLHYEQFF

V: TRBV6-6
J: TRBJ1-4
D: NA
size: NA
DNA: TGTGCCAGCAGTAATCCGGCGGGCCCTAATGAAAAACTGTTTTTT
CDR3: CASSNPAGPNEKLFF

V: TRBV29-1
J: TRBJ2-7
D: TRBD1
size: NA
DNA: TGCAGCGTTGGGCCAGGGGGCCCTTCCTACGAGCAGTACTTC
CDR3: CSVGPGGPSYEQYF